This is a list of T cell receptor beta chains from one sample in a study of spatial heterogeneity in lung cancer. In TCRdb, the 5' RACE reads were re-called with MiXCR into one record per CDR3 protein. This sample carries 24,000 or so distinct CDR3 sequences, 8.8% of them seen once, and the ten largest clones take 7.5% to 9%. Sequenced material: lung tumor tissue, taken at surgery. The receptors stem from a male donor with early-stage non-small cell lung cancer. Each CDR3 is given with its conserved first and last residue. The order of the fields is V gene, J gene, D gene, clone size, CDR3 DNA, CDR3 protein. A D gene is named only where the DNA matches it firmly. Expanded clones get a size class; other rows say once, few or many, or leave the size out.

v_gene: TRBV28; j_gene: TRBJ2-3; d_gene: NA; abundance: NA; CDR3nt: TGTGCCAGCAGTTCGGACAGTGTTTCAGATACGCAGTATTTT; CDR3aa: CASSSDSVSDTQYF
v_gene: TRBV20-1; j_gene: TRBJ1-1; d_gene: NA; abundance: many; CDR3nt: TGCAGTGCTAGAGATGATAAGGGGTTTGAAGCTTTCTTT; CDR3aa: CSARDDKGFEAFF
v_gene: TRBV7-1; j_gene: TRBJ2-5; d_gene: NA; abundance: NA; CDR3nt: TGTGCCAGCACCCAGGTTCCCCAAGAGACCCAGTACTTC; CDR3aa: CASTQVPQETQYF
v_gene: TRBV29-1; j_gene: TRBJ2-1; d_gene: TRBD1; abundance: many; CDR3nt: TGCAGCGTTGAACATGGGACAGGGGTCTACAATGAGCAGTTCTTC; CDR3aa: CSVEHGTGVYNEQFF
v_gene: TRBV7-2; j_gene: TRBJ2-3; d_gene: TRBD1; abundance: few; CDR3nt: TGTGCCAGCAGTTCCACGACAGGGGCTGGGACAGATACGCAGTATTTT; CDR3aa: CASSSTTGAGTDTQYF
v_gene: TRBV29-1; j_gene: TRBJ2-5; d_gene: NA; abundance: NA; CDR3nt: TGCAGCGTTAGTCCCCCCAGGCTTCAAGAGACCCAGTACTTC; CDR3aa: CSVSPPRLQETQYF
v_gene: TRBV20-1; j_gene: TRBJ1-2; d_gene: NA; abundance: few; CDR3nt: TGCAGTGCTAGAGATGAGCAGATTTATGGCTACACCTTC; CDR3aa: CSARDEQIYGYTF
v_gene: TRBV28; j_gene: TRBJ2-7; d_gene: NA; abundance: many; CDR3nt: TGTGCCAGCAGCCCGATGGCCGCCTACGAGCAGTACTTC; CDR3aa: CASSPMAAYEQYF
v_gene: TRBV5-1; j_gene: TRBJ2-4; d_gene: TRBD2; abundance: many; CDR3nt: TGCGCCAGCAGCACCCTGACTAGCGGGAAAAACATTCAGTACTTC; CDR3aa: CASSTLTSGKNIQYF
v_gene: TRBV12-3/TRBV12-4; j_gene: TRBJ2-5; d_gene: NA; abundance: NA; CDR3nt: TGTGCCAGCAGTTTAAGGTTTGCGCGCCCCGAAGAGACCCAGTACTTC; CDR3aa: CASSLRFARPEETQYF
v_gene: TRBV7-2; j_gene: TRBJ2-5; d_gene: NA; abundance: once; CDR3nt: TGTGCCAGCAGCTTGACCCGAAGGGAGGAGACCCAGTACTTC; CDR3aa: CASSLTRREETQYF